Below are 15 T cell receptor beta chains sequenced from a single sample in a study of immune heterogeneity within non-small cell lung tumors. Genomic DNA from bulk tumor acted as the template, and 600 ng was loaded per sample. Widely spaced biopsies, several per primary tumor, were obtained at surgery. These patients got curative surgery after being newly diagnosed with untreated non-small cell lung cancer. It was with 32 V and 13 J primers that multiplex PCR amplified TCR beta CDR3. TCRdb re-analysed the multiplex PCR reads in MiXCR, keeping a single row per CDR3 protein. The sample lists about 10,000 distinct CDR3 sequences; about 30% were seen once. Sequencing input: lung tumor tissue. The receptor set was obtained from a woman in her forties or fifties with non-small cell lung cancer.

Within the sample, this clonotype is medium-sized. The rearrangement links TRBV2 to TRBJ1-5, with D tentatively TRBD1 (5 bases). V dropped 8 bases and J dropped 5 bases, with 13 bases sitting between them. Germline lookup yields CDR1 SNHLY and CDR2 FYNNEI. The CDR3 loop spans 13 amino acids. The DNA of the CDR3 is TGTGCCAGCCGTGGGGGGACTTATCAGCCCCAGCATTTT. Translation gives CASRGGTYQPQHF.

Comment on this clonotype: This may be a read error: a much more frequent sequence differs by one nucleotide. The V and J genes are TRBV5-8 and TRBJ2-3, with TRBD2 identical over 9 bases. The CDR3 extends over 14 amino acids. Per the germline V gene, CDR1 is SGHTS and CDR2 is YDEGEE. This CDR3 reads CATSFGTSRDTQYF. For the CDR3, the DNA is TGTGCCACCAGCTTTGGGACTAGCAGAGATACGCAGTATTTT.

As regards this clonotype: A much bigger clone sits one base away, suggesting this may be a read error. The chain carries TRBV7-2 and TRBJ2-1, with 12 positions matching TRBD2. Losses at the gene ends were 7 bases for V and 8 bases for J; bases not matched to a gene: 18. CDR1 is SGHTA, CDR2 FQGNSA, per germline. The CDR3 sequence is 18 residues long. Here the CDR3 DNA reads TGTGCCAGCACCAAACGGACTAGCGGGATGGCCTCCCTTTATGAGCAGTTCTTC. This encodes CASTKRTSGMASLYEQFF.

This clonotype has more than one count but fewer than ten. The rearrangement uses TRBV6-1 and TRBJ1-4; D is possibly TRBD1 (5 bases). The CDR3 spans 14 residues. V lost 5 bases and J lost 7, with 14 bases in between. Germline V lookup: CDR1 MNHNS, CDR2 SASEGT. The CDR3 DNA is TGTGCCAGCAGTCCCCGCCAGGGTGGTGAAAAACTGTTTTTT. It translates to CASSPRQGGEKLFF.

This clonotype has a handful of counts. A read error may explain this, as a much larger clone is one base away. The CDR3 reads CASSLTRGLLNGYTF. The CDR3 region has the DNA TGTGCCAGCAGTTTAACGCGGGGGCTCCTTAATGGCTACACCTTC. The chain employs TRBV27 and TRBJ1-2, with a weak D call TRBD1 (6 bases). Deletions cut 2 bases from V and 6 bases from J, with 16 bases between. The CDR3 sequence is 15 residues long. The germline CDR1 and CDR2 sequences are MNHEY and SMNVEV (reference sequence).

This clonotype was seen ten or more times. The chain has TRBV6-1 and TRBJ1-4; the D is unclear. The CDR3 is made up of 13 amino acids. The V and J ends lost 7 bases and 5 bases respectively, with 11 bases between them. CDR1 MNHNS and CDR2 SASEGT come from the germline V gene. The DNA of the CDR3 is TGTGCCAGCAACGGAGTTCGGAATGAAAAACTGTTTTTT. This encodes CASNGVRNEKLFF.

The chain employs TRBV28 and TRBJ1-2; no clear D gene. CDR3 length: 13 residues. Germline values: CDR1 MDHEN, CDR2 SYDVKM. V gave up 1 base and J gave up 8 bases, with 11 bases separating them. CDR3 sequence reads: CASSLYGDAGYTF. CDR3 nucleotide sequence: TGTGCCAGCAGTTTATACGGGGATGCAGGCTACACCTTC.

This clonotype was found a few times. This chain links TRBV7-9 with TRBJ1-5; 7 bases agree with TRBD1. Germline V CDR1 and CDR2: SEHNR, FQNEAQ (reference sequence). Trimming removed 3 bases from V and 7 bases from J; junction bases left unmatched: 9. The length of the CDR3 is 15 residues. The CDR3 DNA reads TGTGCCAGCAGCTTGGAGGCAGGGGGAGGCCAGCCCCAGCATTTT. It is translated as CASSLEAGGGQPQHF.

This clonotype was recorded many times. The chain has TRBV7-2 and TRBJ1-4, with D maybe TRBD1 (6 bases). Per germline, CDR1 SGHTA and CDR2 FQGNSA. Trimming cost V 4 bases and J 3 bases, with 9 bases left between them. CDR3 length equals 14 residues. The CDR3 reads CASSSGEANEKLFF. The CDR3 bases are TGTGCCAGCAGCTCAGGGGAGGCTAATGAAAAACTGTTTTTT.

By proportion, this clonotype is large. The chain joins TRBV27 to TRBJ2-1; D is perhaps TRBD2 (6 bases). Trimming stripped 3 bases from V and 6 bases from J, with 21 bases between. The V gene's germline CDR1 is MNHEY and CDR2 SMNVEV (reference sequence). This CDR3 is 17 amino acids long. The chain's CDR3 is CASSLGPPGLTTNEQFF. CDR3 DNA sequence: TGTGCCAGCAGTTTGGGACCCCCGGGACTCACGACCAATGAGCAGTTCTTC.

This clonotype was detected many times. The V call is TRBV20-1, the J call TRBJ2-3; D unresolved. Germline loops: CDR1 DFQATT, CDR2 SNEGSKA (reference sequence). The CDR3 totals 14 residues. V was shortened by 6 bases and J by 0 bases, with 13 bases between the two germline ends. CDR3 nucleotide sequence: TGCAGTGCCCCCGACTTCACGAGCACAGATACGCAGTATTTT. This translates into CSAPDFTSTDTQYF.

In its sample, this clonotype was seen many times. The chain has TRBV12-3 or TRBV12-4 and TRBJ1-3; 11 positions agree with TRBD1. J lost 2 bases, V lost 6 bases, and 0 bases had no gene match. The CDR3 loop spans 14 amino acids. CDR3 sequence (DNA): TGTGCCAGCAGGGACAGGGGGCCTGGAAACACCATATATTTT. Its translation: CASRDRGPGNTIYF.

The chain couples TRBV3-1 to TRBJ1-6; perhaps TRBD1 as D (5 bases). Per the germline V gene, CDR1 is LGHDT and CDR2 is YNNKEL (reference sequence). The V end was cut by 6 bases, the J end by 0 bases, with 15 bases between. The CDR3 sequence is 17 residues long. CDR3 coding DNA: TGTGCCAGCAGTCTTAAGGGACCTTTCTCCTATAATTCACCCCTCCACTTT. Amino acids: CASSLKGPFSYNSPLHF. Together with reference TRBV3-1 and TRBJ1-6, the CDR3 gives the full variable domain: DTAVSQTPKYLVTQMGNDKSIKCEQNLGHDTMYWYKQDSKKFLKIMFSYNNKELIINETVPNRFSPKSPDKAHLNLHINSLELGDSAVYFCASSLKGPFSYNSPLHFGNGTRLTVT.

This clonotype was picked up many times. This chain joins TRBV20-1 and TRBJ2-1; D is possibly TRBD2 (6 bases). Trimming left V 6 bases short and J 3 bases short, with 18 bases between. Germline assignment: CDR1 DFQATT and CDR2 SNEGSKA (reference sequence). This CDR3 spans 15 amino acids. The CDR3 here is CSAASVAGLYNEQFF. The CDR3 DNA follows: TGCAGTGCCGCCTCGGTTGCGGGACTCTACAATGAGCAGTTCTTC.

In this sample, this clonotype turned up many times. The CDR3 DNA follows: TGTGCCAGCTCACCGACCTCTGGAAACACCATATATTTT. Its translation is CASSPTSGNTIYF. This chain uses TRBV18 with TRBJ1-3; D is ambiguous. The germline CDR1 and CDR2 sequences are KGHSH and LQKENI. Deletions cut 3 bases from V and 0 bases from J, with 3 bases between. The length of the CDR3 is 13 residues.